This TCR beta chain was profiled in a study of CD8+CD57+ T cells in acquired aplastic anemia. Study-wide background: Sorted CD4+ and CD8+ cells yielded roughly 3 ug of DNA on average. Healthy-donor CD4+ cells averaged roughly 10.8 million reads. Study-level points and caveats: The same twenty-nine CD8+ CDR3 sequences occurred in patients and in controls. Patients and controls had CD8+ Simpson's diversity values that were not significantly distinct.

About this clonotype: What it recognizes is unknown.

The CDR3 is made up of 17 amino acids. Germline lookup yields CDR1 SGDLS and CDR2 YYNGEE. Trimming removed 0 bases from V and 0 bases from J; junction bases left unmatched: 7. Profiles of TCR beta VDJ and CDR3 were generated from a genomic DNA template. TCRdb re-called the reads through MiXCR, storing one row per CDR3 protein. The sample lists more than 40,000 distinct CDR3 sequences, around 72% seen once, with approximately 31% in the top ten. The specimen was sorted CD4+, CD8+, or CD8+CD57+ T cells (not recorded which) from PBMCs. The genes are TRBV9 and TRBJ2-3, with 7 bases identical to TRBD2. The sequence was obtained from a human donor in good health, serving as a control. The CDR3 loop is CASSVDPAGTSTDTQYF. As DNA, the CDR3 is TGTGCCAGCAGCGTAGACCCAGCGGGAACTAGCACAGATACGCAGTATTTT.